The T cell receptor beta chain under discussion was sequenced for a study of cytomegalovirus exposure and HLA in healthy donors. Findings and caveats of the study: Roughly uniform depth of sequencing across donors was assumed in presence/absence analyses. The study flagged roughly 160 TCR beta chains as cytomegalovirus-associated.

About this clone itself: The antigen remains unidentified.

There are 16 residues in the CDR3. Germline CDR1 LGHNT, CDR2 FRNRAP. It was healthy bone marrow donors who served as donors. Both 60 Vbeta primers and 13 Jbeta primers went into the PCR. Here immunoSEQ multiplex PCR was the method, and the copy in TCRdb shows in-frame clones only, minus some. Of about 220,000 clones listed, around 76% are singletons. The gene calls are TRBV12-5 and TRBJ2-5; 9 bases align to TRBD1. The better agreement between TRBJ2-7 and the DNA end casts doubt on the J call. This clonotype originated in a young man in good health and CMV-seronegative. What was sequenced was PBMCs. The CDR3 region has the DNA TGTGCTAGTGGTTTCGGGACAGGGACCGACCTCTCCGAGCAGTACTTC. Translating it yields CASGFGTGTDLSEQYF.